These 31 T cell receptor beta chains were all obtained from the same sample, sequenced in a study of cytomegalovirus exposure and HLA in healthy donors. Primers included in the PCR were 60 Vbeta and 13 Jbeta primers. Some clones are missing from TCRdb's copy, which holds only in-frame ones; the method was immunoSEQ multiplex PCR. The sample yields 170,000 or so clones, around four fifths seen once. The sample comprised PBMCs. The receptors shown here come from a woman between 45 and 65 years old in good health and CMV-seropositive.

CDR3 bases: TGTGCCAGTAGTTTCGGACAGGAAGACTACGAGCAGTACTTC. Protein product: CASSFGQEDYEQYF. The chain joins TRBV19 to TRBJ2-7, with 7 bases lining up with TRBD1. Germline values: CDR1 LNHDA, CDR2 SQIVND (reference sequence). CDR3 length: 14 amino acids. V was clipped by 5 bases and J by 3 bases; unmatched bases: 7.

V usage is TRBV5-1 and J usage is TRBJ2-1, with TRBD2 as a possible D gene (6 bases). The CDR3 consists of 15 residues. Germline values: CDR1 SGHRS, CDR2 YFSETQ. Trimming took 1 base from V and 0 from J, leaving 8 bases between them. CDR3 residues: CASSLWGDSYNEQFF. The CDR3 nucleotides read TGCGCCAGCAGCTTGTGGGGGGACTCCTACAATGAGCAGTTCTTC.

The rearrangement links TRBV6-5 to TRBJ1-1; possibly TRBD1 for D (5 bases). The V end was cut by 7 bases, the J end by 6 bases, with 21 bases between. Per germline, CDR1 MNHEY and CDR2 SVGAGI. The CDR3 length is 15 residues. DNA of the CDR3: TGTGCCAGCACCCGGATGGGGGGGAGGCAGGCTGAAGCTTTCTTT. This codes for CASTRMGGRQAEAFF.

CDR3 in DNA: TGTGCCAGTAGTATAAGGACAGTCGGCTTAAATCAGCCCCAGCATTTT. This encodes CASSIRTVGLNQPQHF. The chain uses TRBV19 and TRBJ1-5; possible D gene TRBD1, 6 bases. CDR1 LNHDA and CDR2 SQIVND come from the germline V gene (reference sequence). The CDR3 consists of 16 residues. V was trimmed by 2 bases and J by 4 bases, leaving 15 bases between them.

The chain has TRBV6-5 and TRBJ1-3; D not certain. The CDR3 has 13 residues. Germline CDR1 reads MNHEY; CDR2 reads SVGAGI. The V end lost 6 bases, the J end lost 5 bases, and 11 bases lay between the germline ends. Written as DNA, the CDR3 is TGTGCCAGCAGGGAGGGATTGCGAAACACCATATATTTT. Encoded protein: CASREGLRNTIYF.

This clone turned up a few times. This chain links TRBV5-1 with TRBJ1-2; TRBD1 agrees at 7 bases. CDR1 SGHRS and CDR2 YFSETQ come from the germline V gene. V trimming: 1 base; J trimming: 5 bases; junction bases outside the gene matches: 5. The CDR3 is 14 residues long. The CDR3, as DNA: TGCGCCAGCAGCTTGACAGGGGCGCCTTATGGCTACACCTTC. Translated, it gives CASSLTGAPYGYTF.

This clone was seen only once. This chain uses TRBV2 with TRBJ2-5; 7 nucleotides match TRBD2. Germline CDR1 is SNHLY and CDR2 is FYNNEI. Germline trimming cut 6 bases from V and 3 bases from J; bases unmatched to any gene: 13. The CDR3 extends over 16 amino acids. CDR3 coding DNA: TGTGCCAGCAGCGAGACTAGCTCACGGGCTAAAGAGACCCAGTACTTC. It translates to CASSETSSRAKETQYF.

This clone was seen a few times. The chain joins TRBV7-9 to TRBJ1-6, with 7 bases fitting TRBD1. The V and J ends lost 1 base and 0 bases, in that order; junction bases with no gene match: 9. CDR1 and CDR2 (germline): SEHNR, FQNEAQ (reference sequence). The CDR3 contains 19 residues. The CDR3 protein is CASSLVGTDPFSYNSPLHF. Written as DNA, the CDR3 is TGTGCCAGCAGCTTAGTGGGGACAGACCCCTTCTCCTATAATTCACCCCTCCACTTT.

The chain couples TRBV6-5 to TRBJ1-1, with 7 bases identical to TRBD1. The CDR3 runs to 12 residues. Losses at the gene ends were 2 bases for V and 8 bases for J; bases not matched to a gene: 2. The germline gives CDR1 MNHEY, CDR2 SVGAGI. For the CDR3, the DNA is TGTGCCAGCAGTTACGGGGACAGCGAAGCTTTCTTT. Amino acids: CASSYGDSEAFF.

The CDR3, as DNA: TGTGCCATCAGGGAGGGGGCCTCCTACGAGCAGTACTTC. Its protein product is CAIREGASYEQYF. This chain connects TRBV10-3 to TRBJ2-7; a weak D match, TRBD1 (7 bases). The germline CDR1 and CDR2 sequences are ENHRY and SYGVKD. The CDR3 is 13 amino acids. The V end was cut by 6 bases, the J end by 0 bases, with 9 bases between.

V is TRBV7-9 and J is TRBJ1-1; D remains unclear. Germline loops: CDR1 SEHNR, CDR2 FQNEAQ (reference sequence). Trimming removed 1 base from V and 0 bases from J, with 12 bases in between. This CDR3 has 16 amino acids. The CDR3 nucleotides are TGTGCCAGCAGCTTAGGAGCAGGAAGAATGAACACTGAAGCTTTCTTT. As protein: CASSLGAGRMNTEAFF. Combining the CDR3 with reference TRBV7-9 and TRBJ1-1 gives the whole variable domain DTGVSQNPRHKITKRGQNVTFRCDPISEHNRLYWYRQTLGQGPEFLTYFQNEAQLEKSRLLSDRFSAERPKGSFSTLEIQRTEQGDSAMYLCASSLGAGRMNTEAFFGQGTRLTVV.

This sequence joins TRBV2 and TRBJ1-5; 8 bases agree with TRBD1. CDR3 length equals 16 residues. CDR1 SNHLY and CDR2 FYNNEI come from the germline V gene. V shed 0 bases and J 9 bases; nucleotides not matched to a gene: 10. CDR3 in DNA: TGTGCCAGCAGTGAAGCGTCAGGGGGCGGCGAAAGGCCCCAGCATTTT. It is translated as CASSEASGGGERPQHF.

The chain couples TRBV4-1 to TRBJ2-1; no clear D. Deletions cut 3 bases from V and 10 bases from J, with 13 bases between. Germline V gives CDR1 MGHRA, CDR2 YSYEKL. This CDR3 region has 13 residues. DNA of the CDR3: TGCGCCAGCAGCCATATCTTCTCAGGCGAGCAGTTCTTC. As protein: CASSHIFSGEQFF.

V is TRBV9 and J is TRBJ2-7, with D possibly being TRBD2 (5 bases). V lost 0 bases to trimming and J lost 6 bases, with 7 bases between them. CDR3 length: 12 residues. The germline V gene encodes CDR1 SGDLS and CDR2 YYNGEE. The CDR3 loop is CASSVAGSEQYF. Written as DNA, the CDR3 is TGTGCCAGCAGCGTAGCGGGGAGCGAGCAGTACTTC. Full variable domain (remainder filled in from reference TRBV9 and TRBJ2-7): DSGVTQTPKHLITATGQRVTLRCSPRSGDLSVYWYQQSLDQGLQFLIQYYNGEERAKGNILERFSAQQFPDLHSELNLSSLELGDSALYFCASSVAGSEQYFGPGTRLTVT.

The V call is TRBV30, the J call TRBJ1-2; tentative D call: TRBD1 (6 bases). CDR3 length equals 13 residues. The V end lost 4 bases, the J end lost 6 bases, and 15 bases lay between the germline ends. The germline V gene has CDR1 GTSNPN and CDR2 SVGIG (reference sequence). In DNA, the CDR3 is TGTGCCTGGACCCCCGGGACATCGAATGGCTACACCTTC. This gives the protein CAWTPGTSNGYTF.

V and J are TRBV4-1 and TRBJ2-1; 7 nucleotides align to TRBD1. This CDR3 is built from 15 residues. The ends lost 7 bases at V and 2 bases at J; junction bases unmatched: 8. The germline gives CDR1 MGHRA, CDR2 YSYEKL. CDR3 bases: TGCGCCAGCACCTTCGAGGGGGCAGCCTACAATGAGCAGTTCTTC. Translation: CASTFEGAAYNEQFF.

CDR3 sequence (DNA): TGTGCCAGCAGCGAGGGGGTCTATGGCTACACCTTC. Translation gives CASSEGVYGYTF. V usage is TRBV5-8 and J usage is TRBJ1-2; D perhaps matches TRBD1 (6 bases). Germline CDR1 and CDR2: SGHTS and YDEGEE. The V end lost 4 bases, the J end lost 4 bases, and 8 bases lay between the germline ends. CDR3 length equals 12 residues.

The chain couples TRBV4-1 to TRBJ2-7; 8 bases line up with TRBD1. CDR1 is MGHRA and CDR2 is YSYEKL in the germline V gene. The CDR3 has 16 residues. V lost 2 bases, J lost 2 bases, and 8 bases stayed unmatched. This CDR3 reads CASSQTQTGVAYEQYF. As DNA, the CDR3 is TGCGCCAGCAGCCAAACCCAGACAGGGGTTGCCTACGAGCAGTACTTC.

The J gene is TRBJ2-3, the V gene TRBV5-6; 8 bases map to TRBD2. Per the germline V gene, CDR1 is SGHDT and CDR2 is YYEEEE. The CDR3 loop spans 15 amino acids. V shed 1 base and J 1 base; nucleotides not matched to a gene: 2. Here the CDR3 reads CASSLISGGTDTQYF. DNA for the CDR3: TGTGCCAGCAGCTTGATTAGCGGGGGCACAGATACGCAGTATTTT.

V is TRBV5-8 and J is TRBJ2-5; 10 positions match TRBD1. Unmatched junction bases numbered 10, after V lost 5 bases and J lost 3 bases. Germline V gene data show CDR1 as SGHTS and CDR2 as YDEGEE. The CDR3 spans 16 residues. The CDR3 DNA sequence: TGTGCCAGCAGTCGGGACAGGGGAGCCCTTGAAGAGACCCAGTACTTC. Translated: CASSRDRGALEETQYF.

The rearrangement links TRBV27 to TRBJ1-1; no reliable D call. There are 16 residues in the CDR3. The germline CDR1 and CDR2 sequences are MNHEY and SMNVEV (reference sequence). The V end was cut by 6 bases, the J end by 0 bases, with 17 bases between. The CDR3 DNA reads TGTGCCAGCAGCCCGGCCGGAGTGCTCATGAACACTGAAGCTTTCTTT. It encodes CASSPAGVLMNTEAFF.

CDR3 in DNA: TGTGCCAGCAGAGGGGACTCCTACGAGCAGTACTTC. Amino acid sequence: CASRGDSYEQYF. The chain couples TRBV6-1 to TRBJ2-7; D might be TRBD1 (5 bases). The germline CDR1 and CDR2 sequences are MNHNS and SASEGT. V was shortened by 6 bases and J by 0 bases, with 6 bases between the two germline ends. CDR3 length equals 12 residues.

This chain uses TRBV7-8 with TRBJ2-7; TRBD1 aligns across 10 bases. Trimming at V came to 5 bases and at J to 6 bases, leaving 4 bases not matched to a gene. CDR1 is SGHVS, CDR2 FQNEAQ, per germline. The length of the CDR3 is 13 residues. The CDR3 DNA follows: TGTGCCAGCAGCCCGGGACAGGGGACCGAGCAGTACTTC. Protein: CASSPGQGTEQYF.

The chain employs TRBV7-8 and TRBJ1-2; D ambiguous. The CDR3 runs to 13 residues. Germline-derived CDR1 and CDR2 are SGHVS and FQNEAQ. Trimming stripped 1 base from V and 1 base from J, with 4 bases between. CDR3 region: CASSLELNYGYTF. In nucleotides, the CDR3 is TGTGCCAGCAGCTTAGAACTTAACTATGGCTACACCTTC.

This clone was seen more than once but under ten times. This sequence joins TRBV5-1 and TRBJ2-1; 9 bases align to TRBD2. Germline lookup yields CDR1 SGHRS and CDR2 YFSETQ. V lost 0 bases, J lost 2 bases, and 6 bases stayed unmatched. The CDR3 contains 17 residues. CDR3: CASSLGASGMAYNEQFF. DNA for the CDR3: TGCGCCAGCAGCTTGGGTGCTAGCGGGATGGCCTACAATGAGCAGTTCTTC. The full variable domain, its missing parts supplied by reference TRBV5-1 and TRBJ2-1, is KAGVTQTPRYLIKTRGQQVTLSCSPISGHRSVSWYQQTPGQGLQFLFEYFSETQRNKGNFPGRFSGRQFSNSRSEMNVSTLELGDSALYLCASSLGASGMAYNEQFFGPGTRLTVL.

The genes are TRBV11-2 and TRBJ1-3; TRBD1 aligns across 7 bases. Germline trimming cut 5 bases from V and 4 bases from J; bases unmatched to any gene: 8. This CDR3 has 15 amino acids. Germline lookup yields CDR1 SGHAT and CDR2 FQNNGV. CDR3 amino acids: CASSTRQGAGNTIYF. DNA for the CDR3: TGTGCCAGCAGCACCCGACAGGGAGCAGGAAACACCATATATTTT.

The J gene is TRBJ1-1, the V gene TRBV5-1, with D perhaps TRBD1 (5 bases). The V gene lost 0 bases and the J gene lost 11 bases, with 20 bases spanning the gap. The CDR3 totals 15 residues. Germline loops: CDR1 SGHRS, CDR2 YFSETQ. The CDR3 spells CASSLDYRGLGTAFF. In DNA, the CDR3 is TGCGCCAGCAGCTTGGATTATAGGGGTCTCGGAACCGCTTTCTTT. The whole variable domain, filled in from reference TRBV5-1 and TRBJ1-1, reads KAGVTQTPRYLIKTRGQQVTLSCSPISGHRSVSWYQQTPGQGLQFLFEYFSETQRNKGNFPGRFSGRQFSNSRSEMNVSTLELGDSALYLCASSLDYRGLGTAFFGQGTRLTVV.

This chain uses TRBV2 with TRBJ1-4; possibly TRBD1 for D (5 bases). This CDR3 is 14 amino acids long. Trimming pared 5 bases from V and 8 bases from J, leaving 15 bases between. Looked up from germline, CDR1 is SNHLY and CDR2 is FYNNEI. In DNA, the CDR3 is TGTGCCAGCAGTTACAGGTCCCCCGGCGAAAAACTGTTTTTT. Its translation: CASSYRSPGEKLFF.

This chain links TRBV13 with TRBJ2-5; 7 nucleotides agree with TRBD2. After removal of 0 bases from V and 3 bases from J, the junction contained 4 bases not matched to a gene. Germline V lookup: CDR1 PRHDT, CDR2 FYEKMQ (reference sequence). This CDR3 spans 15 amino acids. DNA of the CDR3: TGTGCCAGCAGCTTAGGGGCTGGGGGGGAAGAGACCCAGTACTTC. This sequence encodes CASSLGAGGEETQYF.

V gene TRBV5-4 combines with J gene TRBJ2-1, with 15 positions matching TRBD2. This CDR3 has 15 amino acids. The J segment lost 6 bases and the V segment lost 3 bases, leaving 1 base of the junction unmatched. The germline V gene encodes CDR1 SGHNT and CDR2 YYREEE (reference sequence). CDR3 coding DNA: TGTGCCAGCAGCTGGGGACTAGCGGGGGGCAATGAGCAGTTCTTC. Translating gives CASSWGLAGGNEQFF.

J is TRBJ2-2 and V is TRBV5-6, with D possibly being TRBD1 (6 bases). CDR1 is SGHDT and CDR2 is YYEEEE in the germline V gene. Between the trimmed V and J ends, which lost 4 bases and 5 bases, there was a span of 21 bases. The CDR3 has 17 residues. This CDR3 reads CASSLGAGSPTTGELFF. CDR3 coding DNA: TGTGCCAGCAGCCTGGGGGCGGGTAGTCCCACGACCGGGGAGCTGTTTTTT.